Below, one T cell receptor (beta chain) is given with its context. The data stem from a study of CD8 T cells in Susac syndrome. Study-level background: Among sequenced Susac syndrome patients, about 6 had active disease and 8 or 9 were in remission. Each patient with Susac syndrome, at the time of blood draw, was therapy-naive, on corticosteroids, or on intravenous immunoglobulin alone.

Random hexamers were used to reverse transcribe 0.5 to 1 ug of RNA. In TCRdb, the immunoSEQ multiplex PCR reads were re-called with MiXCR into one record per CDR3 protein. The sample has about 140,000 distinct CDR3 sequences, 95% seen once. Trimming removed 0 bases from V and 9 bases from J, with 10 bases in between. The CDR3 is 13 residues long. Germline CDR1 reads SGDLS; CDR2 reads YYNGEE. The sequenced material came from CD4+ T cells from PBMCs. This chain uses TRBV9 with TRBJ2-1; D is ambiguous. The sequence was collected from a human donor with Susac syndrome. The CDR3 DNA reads TGTGCCAGCAGCGTAGTACCTCTGGGTGAGCAGTTCTTC. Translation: CASSVVPLGEQFF.